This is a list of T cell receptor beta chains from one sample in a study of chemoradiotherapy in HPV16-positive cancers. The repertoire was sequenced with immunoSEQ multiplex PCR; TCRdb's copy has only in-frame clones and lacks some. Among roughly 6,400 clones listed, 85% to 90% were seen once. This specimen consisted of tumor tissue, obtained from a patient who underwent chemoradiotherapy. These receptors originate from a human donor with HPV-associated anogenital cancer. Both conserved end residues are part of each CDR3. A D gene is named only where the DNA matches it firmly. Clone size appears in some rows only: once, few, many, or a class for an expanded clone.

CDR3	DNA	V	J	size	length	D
CASSLAAGRGTDTQYF	TGTGCCAGCAGCTTAGCAGCGGGACGAGGCACAGATACGCAGTATTTT	TRBV7-3	TRBJ2-3	-	16	TRBD2
CASSERTGRGEKLFF	TGTGCCAGCAGTGAACGAACTGGAAGAGGGGAAAAACTGTTTTTT	TRBV6-4	TRBJ1-4	-	15	-
CASSLGPGPSGNTIYF	TGTGCCAGCAGCTTAGGCCCAGGGCCCTCTGGAAACACCATATATTTT	TRBV7-3	TRBJ1-3	once	16	-
CASSPSGVNQPQHF	TGTGCCAGCAGCCCCTCAGGGGTAAATCAGCCCCAGCATTTT	TRBV27	TRBJ1-5	-	14	-
CASSAGQVGEAFF	TGTGCCAGCAGCGCGGGACAGGTGGGTGAAGCTTTCTTT	TRBV7-6	TRBJ1-1	-	13	TRBD1
CASSLQLAAYNEQFF	TGTGCCAGCAGCTTACAACTAGCGGCGTACAATGAGCAGTTCTTC	TRBV11-3	TRBJ2-1	few	15	TRBD2
CASSEEVGTEAFF	TGTGCCAGCAGTGAAGAGGTTGGGACTGAAGCTTTCTTT	TRBV6-1	TRBJ1-1	once	13	-
CASSQEGDLYEQYF	TGTGCCAGCAGCCAAGAGGGGGATCTCTACGAGCAGTACTTC	TRBV14	TRBJ2-7	few	14	-
CASSSPGNGNQPQHF	TGTGCCAGTAGTTCCCCAGGGAATGGCAATCAGCCCCAGCATTTT	TRBV19	TRBJ1-5	-	15	-
CASSRGSGGPTSMNTEAFF	TGCGCCAGCAGCCGGGGATCCGGGGGTCCTACTTCTATGAACACTGAAGCTTTCTTT	TRBV5-1	TRBJ1-1	-	19	-
CASSLFTKGYEQYF	TGTGCCAGCAGTTTATTTACGAAAGGCTACGAGCAGTACTTC	TRBV27	TRBJ2-7	-	14	-
CASSLNPTGLLPYNEQFF	TGTGCCAGCAGTTTAAATCCCACAGGGCTTCTTCCTTACAATGAGCAGTTCTTC	TRBV27	TRBJ2-1	-	18	-
CASHRVDYEQYF	TGTGCCAGCCACAGGGTGGACTACGAGCAGTACTTC	TRBV11-2	TRBJ2-7	once	12	-
CASSQGLLRQGFPYEQYF	TGCGCCAGCAGCCAAGGCCTCTTGCGTCAGGGGTTCCCCTACGAGCAGTACTTC	TRBV4-1	TRBJ2-7	-	18	-
CASSSPRTSGRAPDTQYF	TGTGCCAGCAGCTCACCCCGGACTAGCGGGAGGGCGCCAGATACGCAGTATTTT	TRBV28	TRBJ2-3	once	18	TRBD2
CASSQNGPGIWRDGYTF	TGCGCCAGCAGCCAAAACGGGCCGGGTATATGGAGAGATGGCTACACCTTC	TRBV5-1	TRBJ1-2	-	17	-
CASSLGREYAYTEAFF	TGTGCCAGCAGTTTAGGCAGGGAATACGCGTACACTGAAGCTTTCTTT	TRBV27	TRBJ1-1	-	16	-
CATKLNMAGGPTGELFF	TGTGCCACCAAGCTTAACATGGCGGGAGGGCCGACCGGGGAGCTGTTTTTT	TRBV13	TRBJ2-2	-	17	TRBD2